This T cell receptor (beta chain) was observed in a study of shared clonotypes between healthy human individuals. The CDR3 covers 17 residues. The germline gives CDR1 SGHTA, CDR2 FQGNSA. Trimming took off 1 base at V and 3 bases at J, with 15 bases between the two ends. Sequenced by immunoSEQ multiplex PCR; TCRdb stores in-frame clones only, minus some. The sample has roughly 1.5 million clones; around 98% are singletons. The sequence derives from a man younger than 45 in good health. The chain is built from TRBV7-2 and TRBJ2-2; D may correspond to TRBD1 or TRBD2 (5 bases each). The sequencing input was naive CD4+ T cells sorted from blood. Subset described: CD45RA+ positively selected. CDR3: CASSLGRGAGDTGELFF. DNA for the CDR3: TGTGCCAGCAGCTTAGGACGAGGGGCGGGCGACACCGGGGAGCTGTTTTTT.